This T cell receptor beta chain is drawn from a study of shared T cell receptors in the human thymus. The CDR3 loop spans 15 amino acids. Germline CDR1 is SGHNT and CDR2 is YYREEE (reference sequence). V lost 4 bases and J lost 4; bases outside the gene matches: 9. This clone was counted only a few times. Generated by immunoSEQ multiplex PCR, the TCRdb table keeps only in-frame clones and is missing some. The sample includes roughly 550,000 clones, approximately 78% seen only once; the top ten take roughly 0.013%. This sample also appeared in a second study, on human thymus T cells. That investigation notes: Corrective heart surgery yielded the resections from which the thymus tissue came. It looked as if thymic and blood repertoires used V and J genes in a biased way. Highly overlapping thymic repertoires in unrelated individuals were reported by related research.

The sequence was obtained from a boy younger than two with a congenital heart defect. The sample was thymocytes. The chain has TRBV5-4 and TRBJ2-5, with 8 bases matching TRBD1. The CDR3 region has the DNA TGTGCCAGCAGCGTGGGACAGGCCCTGGGAGAGACCCAGTACTTC. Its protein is CASSVGQALGETQYF.